These 25 T cell receptor beta chains were sequenced from one sample in a study of blood T cell repertoires in COVID-19. Clones were read by immunoSEQ multiplex PCR, and TCRdb kept only the in-frame ones, dropping some. The table shows more than 40,000 clones, with 85% to 90% occurring only once. The sequenced sample consisted of peripheral blood. The source of these receptors is a man aged 50 or older with active COVID-19.

The J gene is TRBJ2-7, the V gene TRBV3-1 (or the pseudogene TRBV3-2); TRBD2 matches 7 bases. The CDR3 is 14 residues long. Germline CDR1 is LGHDT and CDR2 is YNNKEL (reference sequence). Losses at the gene ends were 0 bases for V and 2 bases for J; bases not matched to a gene: 1. Here the CDR3 reads CASSQEGGTYEQYF. CDR3 nucleotides: TGTGCCAGCAGCCAAGAGGGAGGGACCTACGAGCAGTACTTC.

The rearrangement joins TRBV6-2 or TRBV6-3 to TRBJ2-3; 10 nucleotides align to TRBD1. With V trimmed by 6 bases and J by 5 bases, 11 bases remained unmatched. The CDR3 length is 16 residues. Germline loops: CDR1 MNHEY, CDR2 SVGEGT. In DNA form, the CDR3 reads TGTGCCAGCAGCCCAGGGACAGGGGCGGCTCTAGATACGCAGTATTTT. Residues: CASSPGTGAALDTQYF.

V usage is TRBV5-1 and J usage is TRBJ2-1; 8 bases agree with TRBD2. The CDR3 runs 16 residues. From germline, CDR1 is SGHRS and CDR2 YFSETQ. Trimming removed 0 bases from V and 2 bases from J; junction bases left unmatched: 4. CDR3 coding DNA: TGCGCCAGCAGCTTGGCCGGGCGGGGGGCCTACAATGAGCAGTTCTTC. The encoded protein is CASSLAGRGAYNEQFF.

The rearrangement links TRBV13 to TRBJ2-2, with 8 nucleotides matching TRBD2. In germline, CDR1 is PRHDT, CDR2 FYEKMQ (reference sequence). With V trimmed by 4 bases and J by 2 bases, 6 bases remained unmatched. CDR3 length: 16 amino acids. In DNA, the CDR3 is TGTGCCAGCAGCTCCTTAGCGGGGCAAAACACCGGGGAGCTGTTTTTT. Translation gives CASSSLAGQNTGELFF.

The chain has TRBV7-9 and TRBJ1-5; 8 bases agree with TRBD1. The length of the CDR3 is 15 residues. Per germline, CDR1 SEHNR and CDR2 FQNEAQ (reference sequence). V dropped 0 bases and J dropped 3; count of bases not matched to a gene: 1. The CDR3 nucleotides read TGTGCCAGCAGCTTAGCGGGACAGGTCAATCAGCCCCAGCATTTT. Amino acid sequence: CASSLAGQVNQPQHF.

The rearrangement joins TRBV28 to TRBJ1-1, with 7 bases that match TRBD1. V dropped 5 bases and J dropped 4; count of bases not matched to a gene: 10. The CDR3 consists of 15 residues. CDR1 and CDR2 (germline): MDHEN, SYDVKM. The CDR3 loop is CASSPPGQHATEAFF. CDR3 DNA: TGTGCCAGCAGTCCGCCGGGACAGCACGCCACTGAAGCTTTCTTT.

This clone came up a few times. The chain has TRBV13 and TRBJ1-2; 9 positions agree with TRBD1. Germline V gene lookup returns CDR1 PRHDT and CDR2 FYEKMQ (reference sequence). The CDR3 totals 20 residues. Trimming removed 5 bases from V and 3 bases from J; junction bases left unmatched: 22. CDR3 region: CASSLTTPLPGTGSYYGYTF. CDR3 DNA: TGTGCCAGCAGCCTAACAACGCCTCTTCCCGGGACAGGGTCCTACTATGGCTACACCTTC.

The rearrangement links TRBV2 to TRBJ1-4; 9 bases align to TRBD1. The germline V gene has CDR1 SNHLY and CDR2 FYNNEI. J was trimmed by 2 bases and V by 6 bases; bases with no gene match: 7. There are 16 residues in the CDR3. This CDR3 reads CASSVQGARTNEKLFF. The CDR3 DNA reads TGTGCCAGCAGCGTACAGGGGGCGCGCACTAATGAAAAACTGTTTTTT.

The CDR3 sequence: CASSYGQGQGGYTF. CDR3 in DNA: TGTGCCAGCAGTTACGGACAGGGGCAAGGTGGCTACACCTTC. The chain links TRBV6-5 to TRBJ1-2; 9 bases align to TRBD1. The germline V gene encodes CDR1 MNHEY and CDR2 SVGAGI. CDR3 length: 14 amino acids. V lost 2 bases to trimming and J lost 7 bases; unmatched junction nucleotides: 5.

This clone was detected once. V and J are TRBV4-1 and TRBJ2-3; tentative D call: TRBD2 (6 bases). The CDR3 loop spans 17 amino acids. Trimming shortened V by 4 bases and J by 3 bases, and 20 bases separated the two germline ends. Germline CDR1 and CDR2: MGHRA and YSYEKL. This chain's CDR3 is CASSREGSASETDTQYF. Written as DNA, the CDR3 is TGCGCCAGCAGCCGCGAGGGGTCAGCTAGCGAGACAGATACGCAGTATTTT.

The rearrangement links TRBV6-6 to TRBJ1-2; 7 nucleotides align to TRBD1. The CDR3 runs 15 residues. Trimming cost V 5 bases and J 2 bases; bases outside gene matches: 8. Germline CDR1 is MNHNY and CDR2 is SVGAGI (reference sequence). CDR3 sequence: CASSTPRRGNYGYTF. The CDR3 nucleotides read TGTGCCAGCAGTACCCCGCGCAGGGGGAACTATGGCTACACCTTC.

The V and J genes are TRBV4-1 and TRBJ1-2, with 8 bases fitting TRBD1. Germline assignment: CDR1 MGHRA and CDR2 YSYEKL. This CDR3 is 17 amino acids long. Trimming took 1 base from V and 3 from J; bases not matched to a gene: 10. This CDR3 reads CASSQAYARQGYYGYTF. The CDR3 DNA sequence: TGCGCCAGCAGCCAAGCTTATGCAAGACAGGGGTACTATGGCTACACCTTC.

The chain carries TRBV24-1 and TRBJ1-2; 7 bases align to TRBD1. The V gene's germline CDR1 is KGHDR and CDR2 SFDVKD. The CDR3 has 15 residues. With 1 base clipped from V and 4 bases from J, the junction kept 5 bases outside the gene matches. This CDR3 is CATSDFPDRSYGYTF. The DNA for the CDR3 is TGTGCCACCAGTGATTTCCCGGACAGGTCCTATGGCTACACCTTC.

The chain joins TRBV28 to TRBJ1-5, with unresolved D. V dropped 8 bases and J dropped 0 bases, with 11 bases sitting between them. The CDR3 loop spans 14 amino acids. Per germline, CDR1 MDHEN and CDR2 SYDVKM. DNA of the CDR3: TGTGCCAGCCGGACGGGAAATAGCAATCAGCCCCAGCATTTT. It translates to CASRTGNSNQPQHF. Full variable domain (remainder filled in from reference TRBV28 and TRBJ1-5): DVKVTQSSRYLVKRTGEKVFLECVQDMDHENMFWYRQDPGLGLRLIYFSYDVKMKEKGDIPEGYSVSREKKERFSLILESASTNQTSMYLCASRTGNSNQPQHFGDGTRLSIL.

The gene calls are TRBV14 and TRBJ2-7, with a tentative D call TRBD1 (6 bases). Germline lookup yields CDR1 SGHDN and CDR2 FVKESK. The CDR3 spans 12 residues. Trimming cost V 6 bases and J 2 bases, with 8 bases left between them. CDR3 nucleotide sequence: TGTGCCAGCAGTCGACAGGCCTACGAGCAGTACTTC. Its translation: CASSRQAYEQYF.

The chain carries TRBV12-5 and TRBJ2-1; TRBD2 might be the D (7 bases). The V and J ends lost 6 bases and 0 bases respectively, with 15 bases between them. Per the germline V gene, CDR1 is LGHNT and CDR2 is FRNRAP. This CDR3 comprises 16 residues. The CDR3 DNA is TGTGCTAGTGGCCGAAGGGGGGGCCTCTCCTACAATGAGCAGTTCTTC. It specifies CASGRRGGLSYNEQFF.

The chain joins TRBV4-3 to TRBJ2-1; 10 bases agree with TRBD2. The ends lost 0 bases at V and 6 bases at J; junction bases unmatched: 8. CDR3 size: 17 residues. Germline CDR1 LGHNA, CDR2 YSLEER. The CDR3 DNA is TGCGCCAGCAGCCAAGATACGTCTAGCGGGAGTTTCAATGAGCAGTTCTTC. Amino acid sequence: CASSQDTSSGSFNEQFF.

The chain uses TRBV7-7 and TRBJ2-1; D not resolved. Looked up from germline, CDR1 is SSHAT and CDR2 is FNYEAQ (reference sequence). The CDR3 extends over 13 amino acids. Trimming pared 4 bases from V and 3 bases from J, leaving 7 bases between. The CDR3 here is CASSSDNYNEQFF. CDR3 DNA: TGTGCCAGCAGCTCAGACAACTACAATGAGCAGTTCTTC.

A single count supports this clone. J is TRBJ1-3 and V is TRBV7-9; D is unclear. Per germline, CDR1 SEHNR and CDR2 FQNEAQ (reference sequence). The CDR3 totals 17 residues. Deletions cut 3 bases from V and 0 bases from J, with 15 bases between. CDR3 protein: CASSFPFEASSGNTIYF. In DNA, the CDR3 is TGTGCCAGCAGCTTCCCCTTTGAGGCCAGCTCTGGAAACACCATATATTTT.

This clone has only one observation. The rearrangement links TRBV19 to TRBJ2-7; 10 bases line up with TRBD1. The CDR3 length is 14 residues. CDR1 is LNHDA, CDR2 SQIVND, per germline (reference sequence). Losses at the gene ends were 7 bases for V and 4 bases for J; bases not matched to a gene: 7. CDR3: CASNPTGGLYEQYF. The CDR3, as DNA: TGTGCCAGTAACCCGACAGGGGGCCTTTACGAGCAGTACTTC.

J is TRBJ2-4 and V is TRBV2; the D gene is possibly TRBD2 (5 bases). V was trimmed by 11 bases and J by 0 bases, leaving 8 bases between them. The CDR3 contains 12 residues. Per the germline V gene, CDR1 is SNHLY and CDR2 is FYNNEI. CDR3 residues: CALGVAKNIQYF. The CDR3 DNA is TGTGCCCTGGGAGTAGCCAAAAACATTCAGTACTTC. The variable domain in full, completed from reference TRBV2 and TRBJ2-4, reads EPEVTQTPSHQVTQMGQEVILRCVPISNHLYFYWYRQILGQKVEFLVSFYNNEISEKSEIFDDQFSVERPDGSNFTLKIRSTKLEDSAMYFCALGVAKNIQYFGAGTRLSVL.

The chain carries TRBV7-2 and TRBJ1-2; perhaps TRBD1 as D (6 bases). This CDR3 spans 15 amino acids. Trimming removed 2 bases from V and 0 bases from J, with 10 bases in between. Per germline, CDR1 SGHTA and CDR2 FQGNSA. The CDR3 sequence: CASSLIDRPNYGYTF. The CDR3 DNA sequence: TGTGCCAGCAGCTTAATAGACAGGCCTAACTATGGCTACACCTTC.

The CDR3 DNA reads TGTGCCAGTACTAGGACAGGGGACCGAAACACCATATATTTT. It yields the protein CASTRTGDRNTIYF. The V call is TRBV19, the J call TRBJ1-3; 9 nucleotides line up with TRBD1. Per the germline V gene, CDR1 is LNHDA and CDR2 is SQIVND (reference sequence). V shed 7 bases and J 5 bases; nucleotides not matched to a gene: 6. CDR3 size: 14 residues. The full variable domain, in which reference TRBV19 and TRBJ1-3 provide the parts outside the CDR3, is DGGITQSPKYLFRKEGQNVTLSCEQNLNHDAMYWYRQDPGQGLRLIYYSQIVNDFQKGDIAEGYSVSREKKESFPLTVTSAQKNPTAFYLCASTRTGDRNTIYFGEGSWLTVV.

Written as DNA, the CDR3 is TGTGCCAGCAGCTGGACTAGCGGGGGGGCCATCCCCGGGGAGCTGTTTTTT. It is translated as CASSWTSGGAIPGELFF. V usage is TRBV9 and J usage is TRBJ2-2; 15 nucleotides agree with TRBD2. V trimming: 4 bases; J trimming: 6 bases; junction bases outside the gene matches: 7. The CDR3 covers 17 residues. CDR1 and CDR2 from the germline V gene are SGDLS and YYNGEE.

The rearrangement links TRBV7-2 to TRBJ1-2; 11 nucleotides match TRBD1. Trimming took 0 bases from V and 8 from J; bases not matched to a gene: 5. This CDR3 is built from 15 residues. The germline V gene has CDR1 SGHTA and CDR2 FQGNSA. CDR3 sequence: CASSLAGQGAGGYTF. CDR3 DNA: TGTGCCAGCAGCTTAGCTGGACAGGGGGCCGGGGGCTACACCTTC.